This TCR beta chain appears in the sequencing data of a study of OX40 agonist ivuxolimab in advanced cancers. Study-level background: Patients received intravenous ivuxolimab every 2 weeks at 0.01 to 10 mg/kg. Study outcomes and limitations: Low clonal expansion, among the lowest seen, marked partial responders at 0.1-3.0 mg/kg.

The V end was cut by 10 bases, the J end by 6 bases, with 11 bases between. Germline CDR1 and CDR2: MDHEN and SYDVKM. This CDR3 comprises 11 residues. In the case of this clone: Its target is not known.

Measured with immunoSEQ multiplex PCR; TCRdb has only the in-frame clones, and not every one. This table has roughly 60,000 clones, 86% appearing once. The rearrangement links TRBV28 to TRBJ2-3, with D uncertain. This clonotype was sampled from an adult with an advanced solid tumor such as melanoma, head and neck, liver or kidney cancer. This sample comprised CD4+ or CD8+ T cells sorted from blood, obtained in a trial of the OX40 agonist ivuxolimab. The CDR3 sequence: CAIRDLDTQYF. The CDR3 DNA reads TGTGCCATTCGAGATCTGGATACGCAGTATTTT.